This TCR beta chain was found in a study of blood T cell repertoires in COVID-19. The overall study: Whether acute or convalescent, the COVID-19 samples came from the United States, Italy and Spain. T cells, B-cell-depleted T cells, or PBMCs provided the cDNA or gDNA that served as material.

In the authors' methods: The authors estimated nucleated cell counts from reference gene primer amplification. Libraries were prepared by immunoSEQ multiplex PCR; TCRdb keeps only in-frame clonotypes and omits some of them. The V and J calls and the clone size are those of that table, but D and trimming were determined from the DNA. Among about 400,000 clones listed, approximately 86% were seen once. Trimming took 1 base from V and 2 from J, leaving 6 bases between them. The germline V gene has CDR1 SGHTA and CDR2 FQGNSA. The CDR3 has 14 amino acids. Regarding this clone: Other DNA variants within this sample encode the same CDR3.

V gene TRBV7-2 combines with J gene TRBJ1-5; tentatively, D is TRBD1 (6 bases). The specimen sequenced was PBMCs or T cells enriched from blood (not recorded which). The TCR originated in a woman aged 35 to 49 with acute COVID-19. DNA of the CDR3: TGTGCCAGCAGCTTAGACAGGGGCAATCAGCCCCAGCATTTT. Protein: CASSLDRGNQPQHF.